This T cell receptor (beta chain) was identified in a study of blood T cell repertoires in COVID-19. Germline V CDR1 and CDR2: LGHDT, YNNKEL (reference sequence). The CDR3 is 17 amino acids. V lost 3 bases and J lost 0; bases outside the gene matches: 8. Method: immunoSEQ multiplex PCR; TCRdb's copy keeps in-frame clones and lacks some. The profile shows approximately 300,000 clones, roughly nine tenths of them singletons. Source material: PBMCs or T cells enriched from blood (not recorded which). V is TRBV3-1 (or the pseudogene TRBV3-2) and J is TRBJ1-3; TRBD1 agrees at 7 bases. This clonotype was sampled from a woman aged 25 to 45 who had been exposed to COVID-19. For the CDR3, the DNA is TGTGCCAGCAGCCAGAGAGGGGGACAGTTCTCTGGAAACACCATATATTTT. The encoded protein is CASSQRGGQFSGNTIYF.